These 8 T cell receptor beta chains were sequenced from one sample in a study of T cells after yellow fever vaccination. MiXCR, run by TCRdb on the 5' RACE reads, gives a single entry per CDR3 protein. The table shows fewer than 400,000 distinct CDR3 sequences, with approximately 6% occurring only once. Sequenced here: PBMCs, sampled 5 days after the yellow fever booster vaccination. The source of these receptors is a man aged 25 to 40 who received the YFV17D yellow fever vaccine.

This clonotype was detected only a few times. The rearrangement joins TRBV29-1 to TRBJ2-1; 11 bases are shared with TRBD2. Germline values: CDR1 SQVTM, CDR2 ANQGSEA. The CDR3 extends over 14 amino acids. The ends lost 8 bases at V and 6 bases at J; junction bases unmatched: 9. DNA of the CDR3: TGCAGCTCCGGGGGGACTAGCGGACCCAATGAGCAGTTCTTC. It specifies CSSGGTSGPNEQFF.

This clonotype has at least ten counts. J is TRBJ2-5 and V is TRBV4-3; TRBD2 matches at 8 bases. V shed 0 bases and J 7 bases; nucleotides not matched to a gene: 7. The CDR3 extends over 15 amino acids. Germline V lookup: CDR1 LGHNA, CDR2 YSLEER. CDR3 amino acids: CASSQDQRERGTQYF. The DNA for the CDR3 is TGCGCCAGCAGCCAAGACCAGCGGGAGAGGGGGACCCAGTACTTC.

In this sample, this clonotype turned up a few times. V and J are TRBV7-9 and TRBJ2-1; D gene uncertain. In germline, CDR1 is SEHNR, CDR2 FQNEAQ (reference sequence). The CDR3 is 14 residues long. Trimming pared 3 bases from V and 5 bases from J, leaving 11 bases between. The CDR3 DNA reads as TGTGCCAGCAGCTTGGGGATGGGCCACAATGAGCAGTTCTTC. It encodes CASSLGMGHNEQFF.

This clonotype showed up many times. The chain is built from TRBV6-2 or TRBV6-3 and TRBJ2-2, with no clear D. V lost 5 bases to trimming and J lost 2 bases, with 0 bases between them. This CDR3 is 11 amino acids long. Germline loops: CDR1 MNHEY, CDR2 SVGEGT. The CDR3 DNA is TGTGCCAGCAGTAACACCGGGGAGCTGTTTTTT. Its translation is CASSNTGELFF.

This clonotype was counted ten times or more. The chain combines TRBV20-1 with TRBJ2-5; 12 nucleotides line up with TRBD2. This CDR3 is 15 amino acids long. The V gene's germline CDR1 is DFQATT and CDR2 SNEGSKA (reference sequence). The ends lost 3 bases at V and 1 base at J; junction bases unmatched: 3. CDR3 protein: CSASLAGGPQETQYF. The CDR3 DNA reads TGCAGTGCTAGCCTAGCGGGAGGGCCCCAAGAGACCCAGTACTTC.

The chain recombines TRBV5-1 with TRBJ2-7, with 9 bases that match TRBD1. Germline CDR1 is SGHRS and CDR2 is YFSETQ. The CDR3 length is 14 residues. J was trimmed by 4 bases and V by 4 bases; bases with no gene match: 6. This chain's CDR3 is CASSQETGGYEQYF. In DNA, the CDR3 is TGCGCCAGCAGCCAAGAGACAGGGGGATACGAGCAGTACTTC.

This clonotype was seen ten or more times. V gene TRBV10-3 combines with J gene TRBJ2-5; 11 bases are a match to TRBD2. CDR1 ENHRY and CDR2 SYGVKD come from the germline V gene. Trimming took 6 bases from V and 5 from J; bases not matched to a gene: 5. The CDR3 totals 14 residues. DNA for the CDR3: TGTGCCATCAGGTCCGGGACTAGCGGCGAGACCCAGTACTTC. This gives the protein CAIRSGTSGETQYF.

This clonotype occurred many times. This chain uses TRBV15 with TRBJ2-1; no definite D call. The germline gives CDR1 LNHNV, CDR2 YYDKDF (reference sequence). With 1 base removed from V and 2 bases from J, the gap between germline ends came to 9 bases. The CDR3 has 15 amino acids. The CDR3 nucleotides are TGTGCCACCAGCAGAGTCGCGGAGCCCTACAATGAGCAGTTCTTC. Amino acids: CATSRVAEPYNEQFF.